The sequence of this TCR beta chain was determined in a study of long-term antiretroviral therapy in people with HIV. Samples were assayed with immunoSEQ v3.0 at survey level. Assay: immunoSEQ multiplex PCR; the TCRdb copy retains only in-frame clones and omits some. The sample consists of 25,000 to 35,000 clones, approximately 84% of them appearing once. This clone was counted a single time. Its antigen is unidentified. The study, taken as a whole, reports: Missing from the dataset were any data on ART adherence, viral resistance or therapy changes.

This CDR3 comprises 14 residues. Germline trimming cut 6 bases from V and 4 bases from J; bases unmatched to any gene: 8. In germline, CDR1 is MNHEY, CDR2 SVGAGI. The origin of this receptor is a woman between 50 and 59 years old with HIV. This chain joins TRBV6-5 and TRBJ1-1, with 7 nucleotides matching TRBD1. The starting material was unsorted PBMCs, obtained 3.1 years after starting antiretroviral therapy. CDR3 protein: CASSPSRDSTEAFF. The CDR3 DNA reads as TGTGCCAGCAGCCCCAGCCGGGACAGCACTGAAGCTTTCTTT.